The next 29 T cell receptor beta chains were all read from a single sample in a study of T cell clonotyping in hematopoietic cell transplantation. Some clones are missing from TCRdb's copy, which holds only in-frame ones; the method was immunoSEQ multiplex PCR. There are 7,300 or so clones in the sample; 90% to 97% occur only once, and 0.45% lies in the top ten. The input for sequencing was PBMCs, taken 30 days after allogeneic stem cell transplant. These receptor sequences come from a male patient aged 35-50 years who had an allogeneic stem cell transplant from a related donor, so the T cells may come from the graft donor. Some clones in this sample may be carry-over from other donors' samples.

The chain carries TRBV7-2 and TRBJ1-5, with D unresolved. Looked up from germline, CDR1 is SGHTA and CDR2 is FQGNSA. This CDR3 comprises 13 residues. V was shortened by 7 bases and J by 5 bases, with 12 bases between the two germline ends. CDR3 sequence (DNA): TGTGCCAGCACCCCGGACGGGGATCAGCCCCAGCATTTT. This translates into CASTPDGDQPQHF. Together with reference TRBV7-2 and TRBJ1-5, the CDR3 gives the full variable domain: GAGVSQSPSNKVTEKGKDVELRCDPISGHTALYWYRQSLGQGLEFLIYFQGNSAPDKSGLPSDRFSAERTGGSVSTLTIQRTQQEDSAVYLCASTPDGDQPQHFGDGTRLSIL.

The chain has TRBV19 and TRBJ1-2; 7 nucleotides match TRBD1. Germline loops: CDR1 LNHDA, CDR2 SQIVND (reference sequence). The J segment lost 2 bases and the V segment lost 7 bases, leaving 7 bases of the junction unmatched. The CDR3 length is 14 residues. The CDR3 coding sequence is TGTGCCAGTACCTTCGGGGGACAGAACTATGGCTACACCTTC. The encoded protein is CASTFGGQNYGYTF.

The chain carries TRBV30 and TRBJ2-3, with D unresolved. V lost 2 bases and J lost 2, with 14 bases in between. CDR3 length: 15 residues. Germline lookup yields CDR1 GTSNPN and CDR2 SVGIG (reference sequence). The CDR3 DNA follows: TGTGCCTGGAGTACAGACTGGAGTTACACAGATACGCAGTATTTT. The encoded protein is CAWSTDWSYTDTQYF.

The rearrangement links TRBV5-1 to TRBJ1-3, with 7 nucleotides matching TRBD1. CDR1 and CDR2 (germline): SGHRS, YFSETQ. V was clipped by 3 bases and J by 0 bases; unmatched bases: 6. The length of the CDR3 is 16 residues. The CDR3 coding sequence is TGCGCCAGCAGCTATCGGACAGGCGGCTCTGGAAACACCATATATTTT. Protein product: CASSYRTGGSGNTIYF. The full variable domain, its missing parts supplied by reference TRBV5-1 and TRBJ1-3, is KAGVTQTPRYLIKTRGQQVTLSCSPISGHRSVSWYQQTPGQGLQFLFEYFSETQRNKGNFPGRFSGRQFSNSRSEMNVSTLELGDSALYLCASSYRTGGSGNTIYFGEGSWLTVV.

Only one count was recorded for this clone. V gene TRBV5-6 combines with J gene TRBJ2-1; 11 nucleotides line up with TRBD2. The CDR3 covers 17 residues. Trimming at V came to 6 bases and at J to 5 bases, leaving 13 bases not matched to a gene. Germline CDR1 and CDR2: SGHDT and YYEEEE. CDR3: CASTLWRGTSGNNEQFF. CDR3 DNA: TGTGCCAGCACGCTTTGGCGTGGGACTAGCGGTAACAATGAGCAGTTCTTC.

This clone was seen only once. The chain links TRBV13 to TRBJ2-7; D is perhaps TRBD1 (5 bases). Germline CDR1 PRHDT, CDR2 FYEKMQ (reference sequence). CDR3 length: 12 amino acids. V shed 5 bases and J shed 4 bases, with 9 bases lying between them. The chain's CDR3 is CASSRQGYEQYF. CDR3 nucleotides: TGTGCCAGCAGCCGTCAGGGTTACGAGCAGTACTTC.

V and J are TRBV19 and TRBJ2-7; 7 bases are a match to TRBD2. V lost 5 bases to trimming and J lost 2 bases; unmatched junction nucleotides: 9. Germline values: CDR1 LNHDA, CDR2 SQIVND (reference sequence). The CDR3 totals 15 residues. CDR3 sequence (DNA): TGTGCCAGTAGTCCTAAGCGGGGTGGGCCCTACGAGCAGTACTTC. Translating it yields CASSPKRGGPYEQYF.

The V call is TRBV6-1, the J call TRBJ1-3; D remains ambiguous. The length of the CDR3 is 12 residues. CDR1 is MNHNS and CDR2 is SASEGT in the germline V gene. Trimming cost V 3 bases and J 2 bases, with 2 bases left between them. CDR3 loop: CASSETGNTIYF. The CDR3 region has the DNA TGTGCCAGCAGTGAGACTGGAAACACCATATATTTT.

In this sample, this clone turned up once. The V and J genes are TRBV7-2 and TRBJ1-6; D uncertain. Germline-derived CDR1 and CDR2 are SGHTA and FQGNSA. Trimming pared 1 base from V and 4 bases from J, leaving 11 bases between. This CDR3 spans 16 amino acids. This CDR3 is CASSLEATAYNSPLHF. CDR3 bases: TGTGCCAGCAGCTTAGAAGCTACAGCGTATAATTCACCCCTCCACTTT.

The chain joins TRBV28 to TRBJ2-3; TRBD2 aligns across 9 bases. CDR3 length: 13 amino acids. V was pared by 7 bases and J by 5 bases, with 4 bases of the junction left unmatched. Germline loops: CDR1 MDHEN, CDR2 SYDVKM. CDR3 DNA: TGTGCCAGCACAAGCGGGGGGTTAGATACGCAGTATTTT. This encodes CASTSGGLDTQYF.

The chain has TRBV7-6 and TRBJ2-3; maybe TRBD2 (6 bases). This CDR3 is 15 amino acids long. Trimming shortened V by 5 bases and J by 5 bases, and 17 bases separated the two germline ends. The germline V gene has CDR1 SGHVS and CDR2 FNYEAQ. CDR3 region: CASSQNDMGGDTQYF. The CDR3 nucleotides read TGTGCCAGCAGCCAAAACGATATGGGGGGAGATACGCAGTATTTT.

The V call is TRBV6-4, the J call TRBJ2-7; 7 bases are shared with TRBD1. The CDR3 is 15 residues long. Germline lookup yields CDR1 MRHNA and CDR2 SNTAGT. V trimming: 6 bases; J trimming: 0 bases; junction bases outside the gene matches: 8. This chain's CDR3 is CASRRSRGFSYEQYF. CDR3 sequence (DNA): TGTGCCAGCAGGCGAAGCAGGGGGTTCTCCTACGAGCAGTACTTC.

This clone was found a few times. This chain joins TRBV7-2 and TRBJ1-6; D is ambiguous. The germline V gene has CDR1 SGHTA and CDR2 FQGNSA. This CDR3 is built from 14 residues. Trimming cost V 5 bases and J 0 bases, with 5 bases left between them. The CDR3 loop reads CASSRSSYNSPLHF. The CDR3 nucleotides are TGTGCCAGCAGCCGGAGCTCCTATAATTCACCCCTCCACTTT.

This chain joins TRBV5-6 and TRBJ1-2; D is unresolved. CDR1 is SGHDT and CDR2 is YYEEEE in the germline V gene. There are 15 residues in the CDR3. V was shortened by 4 bases and J by 2 bases, with 15 bases between the two germline ends. CDR3 nucleotides: TGTGCCAGCAGCCTTGTGAGAGCGACAAACTATGGCTACACCTTC. This sequence encodes CASSLVRATNYGYTF.

The rearrangement links TRBV6-5 to TRBJ2-3, with TRBD2 identical over 8 bases. This CDR3 region has 16 residues. The germline V gene encodes CDR1 MNHEY and CDR2 SVGAGI. The junction had 5 bases not matched to a gene; V was cut back by 2 bases and J by 1 base. The DNA for the CDR3 is TGTGCCAGCAGTTACGCGGCGGGAGGCCGCACAGATACGCAGTATTTT. It specifies CASSYAAGGRTDTQYF.

V is TRBV11-1 and J is TRBJ2-7; TRBD1 aligns across 11 bases. The CDR3 has 14 amino acids. Germline V gene data show CDR1 as SGHAT and CDR2 as FQDESV (reference sequence). The junction had 2 bases not matched to a gene; V was cut back by 5 bases and J by 2 bases. The CDR3 coding sequence is TGTGCCAGCAGCCCGGGACAGGGGGCCTACGAGCAGTACTTC. Its protein product is CASSPGQGAYEQYF.

Here the CDR3 reads CAGLSYSGSPNEQFF. The CDR3 DNA reads TGTGCCGGACTAAGCTATAGCGGGAGTCCCAATGAGCAGTTCTTC. The chain combines TRBV6-1 with TRBJ2-1; 9 bases match TRBD2. This CDR3 is 15 amino acids long. The V gene end was trimmed by 11 bases and the J gene end by 6 bases; junction bases not matched to a gene: 14. Germline CDR1 MNHNS, CDR2 SASEGT.

The chain uses TRBV28 and TRBJ1-2, with 7 bases aligning to TRBD1. With 3 bases clipped from V and 2 bases from J, the junction kept 6 bases outside the gene matches. The germline gives CDR1 MDHEN, CDR2 SYDVKM. The CDR3 is 15 amino acids. The CDR3 DNA sequence: TGTGCCAGCAGTTTGGGCGGGACAGCGAACTATGGCTACACCTTC. It encodes CASSLGGTANYGYTF.

This clone was counted once. V is TRBV27 and J is TRBJ1-3, with unresolved D. There are 15 residues in the CDR3. CDR1 is MNHEY and CDR2 is SMNVEV in the germline V gene (reference sequence). V was cut by 3 bases and J by 0 bases, with 9 bases left in between. The CDR3 here is CASSFDRYSGNTIYF. CDR3 nucleotide sequence: TGTGCCAGCAGTTTTGACCGTTACTCTGGAAACACCATATATTTT.

J is TRBJ2-5 and V is TRBV7-9; no clear D gene. V dropped 3 bases and J dropped 1 base, with 6 bases sitting between them. Germline lookup yields CDR1 SEHNR and CDR2 FQNEAQ (reference sequence). This CDR3 comprises 13 residues. CDR3 loop: CASSFNSQETQYF. The CDR3 DNA reads TGTGCCAGCAGCTTCAACAGCCAAGAGACCCAGTACTTC.

The rearrangement joins TRBV29-1 to TRBJ2-1; D uncertain. The CDR3 is made up of 11 amino acids. CDR1 is SQVTM, CDR2 ANQGSEA, per germline. The V end lost 4 bases, the J end lost 6 bases, and 7 bases lay between the germline ends. CDR3 residues: CSVGFLNEQFF. The CDR3 coding sequence is TGCAGCGTTGGTTTTCTCAATGAGCAGTTCTTC.

V usage is TRBV2 and J usage is TRBJ1-2, with a tentative D call TRBD1 (5 bases). The CDR3 runs to 17 residues. Per germline, CDR1 SNHLY and CDR2 FYNNEI. V was pared by 2 bases and J by 3 bases, with 19 bases between. CDR3 loop: CASSEYPGTTPHYGYTF. The DNA for the CDR3 is TGTGCCAGCAGTGAATATCCCGGGACGACGCCTCACTATGGCTACACCTTC. The full variable domain, with the rest looked up from reference TRBV2 and TRBJ1-2, is EPEVTQTPSHQVTQMGQEVILRCVPISNHLYFYWYRQILGQKVEFLVSFYNNEISEKSEIFDDQFSVERPDGSNFTLKIRSTKLEDSAMYFCASSEYPGTTPHYGYTFGSGTRLTVV.

The chain joins TRBV7-8 to TRBJ2-7; 10 nucleotides match TRBD1. V shed 5 bases, J shed 2 bases, and the junction held 6 bases outside the gene matches. Germline CDR1 SGHVS, CDR2 FQNEAQ. The CDR3 has 15 amino acids. This chain's CDR3 is CASSLEGTGAYEQYF. The CDR3 DNA follows: TGTGCCAGCAGCCTCGAAGGGACAGGGGCCTACGAGCAGTACTTC.

V and J are TRBV5-8 and TRBJ2-1, with TRBD2 matching 11 bases. There are 16 residues in the CDR3. Germline V gene data show CDR1 as SGHTS and CDR2 as YDEGEE. Trimming cost V 0 bases and J 5 bases; bases outside gene matches: 4. The CDR3 sequence: CASSLGTSGPNNEQFF. The CDR3 bases are TGTGCCAGCAGCTTGGGGACTAGCGGGCCGAACAATGAGCAGTTCTTC.

J is TRBJ1-5 and V is TRBV6-5; TRBD1 might be the D (6 bases). With 6 bases removed from V and 6 bases from J, the gap between germline ends came to 12 bases. Germline V CDR1 and CDR2: MNHEY, SVGAGI. The length of the CDR3 is 13 residues. The CDR3 DNA is TGTGCCAGCAGGGGTCAGGGGTCTCAGCCCCAGCATTTT. It specifies CASRGQGSQPQHF.

This chain links TRBV4-3 with TRBJ1-5; D unresolved. In germline, CDR1 is LGHNA, CDR2 YSLEER. Trimming pared 3 bases from V and 3 bases from J, leaving 9 bases between. CDR3 length equals 14 residues. The CDR3 region has the DNA TGCGCCAGCAGCCAGCGGTGGGTCAATCAGCCCCAGCATTTT. Translated, it gives CASSQRWVNQPQHF.

The chain's CDR3 is CAWSRGSNEKLFF. In DNA form, the CDR3 reads TGTGCCTGGAGCAGAGGGTCTAATGAAAAACTGTTTTTT. This rearrangement joins TRBV30 to TRBJ1-4; D unclear. CDR3 length equals 13 residues. V was pared by 3 bases and J by 3 bases, with 8 bases between. Germline assignment: CDR1 GTSNPN and CDR2 SVGIG (reference sequence).

The V and J genes are TRBV6-5 and TRBJ1-2, with D maybe TRBD1 (6 bases). Trimming left V 6 bases short and J 1 base short, with 12 bases between. This CDR3 region has 14 residues. Germline V gene data show CDR1 as MNHEY and CDR2 as SVGAGI. The CDR3 DNA reads as TGTGCCAGCAGCCTTACAGGGTTTAACTATGGCTACACCTTC. Translation gives CASSLTGFNYGYTF.

The chain uses TRBV20-1 and TRBJ1-2; D is undetermined. The CDR3 is 10 residues long. Germline CDR1 and CDR2: DFQATT and SNEGSKA (reference sequence). The CDR3 is CTGMPAGYTF. The CDR3 DNA reads TGCACAGGAATGCCTGCTGGCTACACCTTC.